This T cell receptor beta chain emerged from a study of T cell repertoires in cytomegalovirus infection. Study-level findings and limits: Ex vivo responses were dominated by HLA-C-restricted CMV-specific TCR beta clonotypes.

TCRdb passed the reads through MiXCR, listing each CDR3 protein once. This table has about 450,000 distinct CDR3 sequences, roughly a third appearing once. This clonotype was recorded a few times. What it binds is unknown. Sequencing was carried out using PBMCs. This receptor was identified in a human donor in good health (CMV status not recorded). Some clones in this sample may be carry-over from other donors' samples.

In DNA, the CDR3 is TGTGCCAGCAGCGTAGAGCGGACAGGGCTTGGTGGCTACACCTTC. It translates to CASSVERTGLGGYTF. The gene calls are TRBV9 and TRBJ1-2, with 8 bases identical to TRBD1. The CDR3 has 15 amino acids. In germline, CDR1 is SGDLS, CDR2 YYNGEE. V gave up 0 bases and J gave up 7 bases; unmatched junction bases: 8.